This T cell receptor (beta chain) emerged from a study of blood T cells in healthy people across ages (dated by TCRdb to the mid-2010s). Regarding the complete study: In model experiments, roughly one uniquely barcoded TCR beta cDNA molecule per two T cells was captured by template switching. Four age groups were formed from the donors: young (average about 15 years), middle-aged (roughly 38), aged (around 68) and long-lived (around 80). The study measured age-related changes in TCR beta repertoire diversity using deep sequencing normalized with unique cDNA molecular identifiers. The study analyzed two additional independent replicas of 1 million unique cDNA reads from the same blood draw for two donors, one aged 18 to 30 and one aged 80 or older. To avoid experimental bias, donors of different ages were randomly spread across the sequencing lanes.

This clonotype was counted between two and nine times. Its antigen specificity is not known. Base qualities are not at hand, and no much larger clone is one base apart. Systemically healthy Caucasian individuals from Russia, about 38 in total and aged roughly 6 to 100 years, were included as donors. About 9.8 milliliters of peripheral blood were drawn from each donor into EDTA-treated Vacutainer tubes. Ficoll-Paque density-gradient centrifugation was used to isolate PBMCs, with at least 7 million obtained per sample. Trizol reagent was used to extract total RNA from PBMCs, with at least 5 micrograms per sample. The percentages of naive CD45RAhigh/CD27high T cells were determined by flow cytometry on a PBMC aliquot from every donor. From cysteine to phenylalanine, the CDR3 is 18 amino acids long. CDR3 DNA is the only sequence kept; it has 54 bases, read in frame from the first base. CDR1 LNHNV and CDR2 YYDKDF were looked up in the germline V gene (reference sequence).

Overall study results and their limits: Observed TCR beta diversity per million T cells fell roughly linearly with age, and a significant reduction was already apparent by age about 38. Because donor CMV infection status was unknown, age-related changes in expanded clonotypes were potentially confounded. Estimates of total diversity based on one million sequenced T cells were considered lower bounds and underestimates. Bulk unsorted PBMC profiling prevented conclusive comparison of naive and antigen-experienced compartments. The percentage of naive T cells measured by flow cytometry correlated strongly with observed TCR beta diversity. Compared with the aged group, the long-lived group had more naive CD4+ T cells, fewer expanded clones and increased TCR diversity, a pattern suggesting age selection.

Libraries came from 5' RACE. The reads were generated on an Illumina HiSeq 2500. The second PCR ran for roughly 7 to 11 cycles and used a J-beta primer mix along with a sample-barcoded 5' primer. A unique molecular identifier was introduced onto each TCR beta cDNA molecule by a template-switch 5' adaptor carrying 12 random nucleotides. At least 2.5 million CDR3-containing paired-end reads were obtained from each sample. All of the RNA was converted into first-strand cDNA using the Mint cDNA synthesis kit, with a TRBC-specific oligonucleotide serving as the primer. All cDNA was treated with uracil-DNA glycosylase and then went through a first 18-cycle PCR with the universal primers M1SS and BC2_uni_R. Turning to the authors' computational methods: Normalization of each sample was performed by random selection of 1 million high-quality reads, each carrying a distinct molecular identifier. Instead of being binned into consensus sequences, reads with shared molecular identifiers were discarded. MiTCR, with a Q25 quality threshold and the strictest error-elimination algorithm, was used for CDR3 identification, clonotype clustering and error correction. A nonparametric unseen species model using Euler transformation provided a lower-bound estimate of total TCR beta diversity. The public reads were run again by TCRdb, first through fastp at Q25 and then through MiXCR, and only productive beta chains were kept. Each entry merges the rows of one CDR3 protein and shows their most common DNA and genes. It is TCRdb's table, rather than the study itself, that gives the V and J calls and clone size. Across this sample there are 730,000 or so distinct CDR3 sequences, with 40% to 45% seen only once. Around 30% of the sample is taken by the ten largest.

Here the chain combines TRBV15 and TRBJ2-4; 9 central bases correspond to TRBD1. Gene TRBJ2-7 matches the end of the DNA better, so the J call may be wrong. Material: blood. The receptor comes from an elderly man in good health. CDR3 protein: CATSWGAVGWDREYEQYF. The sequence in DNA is TGTGCCACCAGCTGGGGTGCTGTTGGCTGGGACAGGGAGTACGAGCAGTACTTC.